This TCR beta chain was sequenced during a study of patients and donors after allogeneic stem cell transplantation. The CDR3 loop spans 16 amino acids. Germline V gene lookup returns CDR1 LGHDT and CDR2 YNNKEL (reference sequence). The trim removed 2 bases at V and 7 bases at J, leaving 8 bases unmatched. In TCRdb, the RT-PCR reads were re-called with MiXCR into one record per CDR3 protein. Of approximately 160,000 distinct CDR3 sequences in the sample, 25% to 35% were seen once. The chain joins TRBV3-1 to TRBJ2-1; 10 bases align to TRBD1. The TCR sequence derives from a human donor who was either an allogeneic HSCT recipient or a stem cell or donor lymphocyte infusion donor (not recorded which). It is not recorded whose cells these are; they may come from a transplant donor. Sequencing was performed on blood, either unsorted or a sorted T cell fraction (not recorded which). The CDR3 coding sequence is TGTGCCAGCAGCCAAACCCGGACAGGGGGGTTGAATGAGCAGTTCTTC. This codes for CASSQTRTGGLNEQFF.